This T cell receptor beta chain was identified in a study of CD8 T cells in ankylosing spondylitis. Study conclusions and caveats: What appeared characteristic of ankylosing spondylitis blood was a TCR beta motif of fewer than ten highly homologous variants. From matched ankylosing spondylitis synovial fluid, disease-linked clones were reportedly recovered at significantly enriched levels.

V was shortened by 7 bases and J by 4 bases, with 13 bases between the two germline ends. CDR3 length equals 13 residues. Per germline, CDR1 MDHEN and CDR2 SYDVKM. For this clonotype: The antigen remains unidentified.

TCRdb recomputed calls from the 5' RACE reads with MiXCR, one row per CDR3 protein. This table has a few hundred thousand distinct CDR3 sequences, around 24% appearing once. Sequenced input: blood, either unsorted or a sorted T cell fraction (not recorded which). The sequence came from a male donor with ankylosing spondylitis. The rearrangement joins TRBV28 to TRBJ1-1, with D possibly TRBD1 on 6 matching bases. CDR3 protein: CASTTGGGTEAFF. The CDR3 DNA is TGTGCCAGCACCACGGGGGGCGGCACTGAAGCTTTCTTT.